The sequence of this T cell receptor beta chain was determined in a study of beta chain features in type 1 diabetes. Study-wide context: Healthy donors, compared against patients, showed similar age, gender and cell yields. Examined across all samples were around 110,000,000 sorted cells.

Germline V lookup: CDR1 SGHNT, CDR2 YYREEE (reference sequence). CDR3 size: 16 residues. Trimming pared 9 bases from V and 1 base from J, leaving 22 bases between. Notes on this clone: The antigen is unknown.

Expressed TCRB transcripts were sequenced because the entire RNA isolate underwent reverse transcription. The assay was immunoSEQ multiplex PCR, and TCRdb's table has in-frame clones only and misses some. Of some 240,000 clones in the sample, 16% were seen once. Study observations and caveats: The study found moderately but significantly shorter TCRB CDR3s in all four CD4+ subsets of Type 1 diabetes patients.

The gene calls are TRBV5-4 and TRBJ1-2; D is unresolved. The specimen was naive CD4+ T cells from blood. The receptor was isolated from a man in his thirties or forties with type 1 diabetes. The CDR3 loop reads CATPRTGSQDNYGYTF. The CDR3 DNA reads TGTGCCACTCCGAGAACGGGGTCTCAGGATAACTATGGCTACACCTTC. Based on the CDR3 plus reference TRBV5-4 and TRBJ1-2, the full variable domain is ETGVTQSPTHLIKTRGQQVTLRCSSQSGHNTVSWYQQALGQGPQFIFQYYREEENGRGNFPPRFSGLQFPNYSSELNVNALELDDSALYLCATPRTGSQDNYGYTFGSGTRLTVV.